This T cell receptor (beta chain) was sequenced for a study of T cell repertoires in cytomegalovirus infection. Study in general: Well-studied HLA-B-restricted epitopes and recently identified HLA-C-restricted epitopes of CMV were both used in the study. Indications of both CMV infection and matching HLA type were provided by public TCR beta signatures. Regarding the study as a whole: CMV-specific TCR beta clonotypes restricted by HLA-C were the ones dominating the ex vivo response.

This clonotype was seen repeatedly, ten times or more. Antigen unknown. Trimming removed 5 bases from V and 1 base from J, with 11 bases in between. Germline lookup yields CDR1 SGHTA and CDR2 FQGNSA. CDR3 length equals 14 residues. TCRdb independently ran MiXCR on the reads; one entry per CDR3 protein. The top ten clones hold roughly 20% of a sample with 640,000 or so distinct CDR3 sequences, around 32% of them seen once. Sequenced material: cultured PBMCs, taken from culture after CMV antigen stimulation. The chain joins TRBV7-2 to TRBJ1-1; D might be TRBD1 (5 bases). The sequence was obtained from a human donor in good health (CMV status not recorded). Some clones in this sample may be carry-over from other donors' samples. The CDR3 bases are TGTGCCAGCAGCCGGGGACGAAGGAACACTGAAGCTTTCTTT. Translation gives CASSRGRRNTEAFF.